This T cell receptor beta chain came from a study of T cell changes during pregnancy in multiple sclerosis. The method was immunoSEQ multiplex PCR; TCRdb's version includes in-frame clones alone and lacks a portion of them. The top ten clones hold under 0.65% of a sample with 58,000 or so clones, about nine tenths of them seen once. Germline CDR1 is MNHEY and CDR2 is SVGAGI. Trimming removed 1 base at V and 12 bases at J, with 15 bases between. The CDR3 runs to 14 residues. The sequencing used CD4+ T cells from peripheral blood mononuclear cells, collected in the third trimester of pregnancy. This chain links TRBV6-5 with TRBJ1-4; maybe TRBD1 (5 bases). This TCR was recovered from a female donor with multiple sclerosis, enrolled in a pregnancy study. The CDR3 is CASSYLQRGGELFF. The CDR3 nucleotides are TGTGCCAGCAGTTACTTACAGAGGGGCGGGGAACTGTTTTTT.